The next 11 T cell receptor beta chains were all read from a single sample in a study of blood T cell repertoires in COVID-19. Repertoires were generated with immunoSEQ multiplex PCR, while TCRdb's copy carries only in-frame clones and drops some. The table shows roughly 260,000 clones, with approximately 79% occurring only once. The sequencing input was peripheral blood. The receptors come from a woman between 40 and 50 years old with active or convalescent COVID-19.

Concerning this clone: In the same sample, other DNA sequences code for this CDR3. This chain joins TRBV5-1 and TRBJ2-3, with a possible D match to TRBD1 (5 bases). Per the germline V gene, CDR1 is SGHRS and CDR2 is YFSETQ. Trimming removed 4 bases from V and 6 bases from J, with 9 bases in between. The CDR3 is made up of 12 amino acids. The CDR3 protein is CASSPQGDTQYF. The CDR3 DNA is TGCGCCAGCAGCCCCCAGGGCGATACGCAGTATTTT. Looking up the rest from reference TRBV5-1 and TRBJ2-3 gives the full variable domain: KAGVTQTPRYLIKTRGQQVTLSCSPISGHRSVSWYQQTPGQGLQFLFEYFSETQRNKGNFPGRFSGRQFSNSRSEMNVSTLELGDSALYLCASSPQGDTQYFGPGTRLTVL.

This clone was detected a few times. The chain recombines TRBV5-1 with TRBJ2-4; tentative D call: TRBD1 (5 bases). The CDR3 consists of 16 residues. The ends were cut back, 4 bases at V and 0 bases at J, with 14 bases in the middle. Germline CDR1 is SGHRS and CDR2 is YFSETQ. The CDR3 reads CASSQGQTLAKNIQYF. For the CDR3, the DNA is TGCGCCAGCAGCCAAGGACAAACTCTAGCCAAAAACATTCAGTACTTC.

The chain carries TRBV12-5 and TRBJ1-5; TRBD1 agrees at 11 bases. Germline trimming cut 0 bases from V and 5 bases from J; bases unmatched to any gene: 15. The CDR3 spans 20 residues. Germline values: CDR1 LGHNT, CDR2 FRNRAP. CDR3 loop: CASGLVFYSGQGGRDQPQHF. The CDR3 bases are TGTGCTAGTGGTTTGGTTTTTTACTCGGGACAGGGGGGTCGGGATCAGCCCCAGCATTTT.

The V call is TRBV29-1, the J call TRBJ2-2, with 7 bases aligning to TRBD2. Germline V gives CDR1 SQVTM, CDR2 ANQGSEA. The CDR3 consists of 13 residues. After removal of 3 bases from V and 6 bases from J, the junction contained 4 bases not matched to a gene. The CDR3 DNA sequence: TGCAGCGTTGAGCGCGGGGGAGCCGGGGAGCTGTTTTTT. The encoded protein is CSVERGGAGELFF.

J is TRBJ2-1 and V is TRBV19, with 7 nucleotides matching TRBD1. Trimming took 10 bases from V and 0 from J; bases not matched to a gene: 6. This CDR3 is 14 amino acids long. CDR1 LNHDA and CDR2 SQIVND come from the germline V gene (reference sequence). CDR3 region: CATVRDSSYNEQFF. The CDR3 DNA sequence: TGTGCCACGGTCCGGGACAGCTCCTACAATGAGCAGTTCTTC.

The chain is built from TRBV5-1 and TRBJ2-3; 7 nucleotides match TRBD2. The CDR3 sequence is 15 residues long. Germline lookup yields CDR1 SGHRS and CDR2 YFSETQ. V was clipped by 4 bases and J by 2 bases; unmatched bases: 7. The CDR3 DNA reads TGCGCCAGCAGCGGCGGGACTATCGACACAGATACGCAGTATTTT. Protein: CASSGGTIDTDTQYF. The whole variable domain, filled in from reference TRBV5-1 and TRBJ2-3, reads KAGVTQTPRYLIKTRGQQVTLSCSPISGHRSVSWYQQTPGQGLQFLFEYFSETQRNKGNFPGRFSGRQFSNSRSEMNVSTLELGDSALYLCASSGGTIDTDTQYFGPGTRLTVL.

This clone was counted only a few times. CDR3 region: CASSIDGGMNTEAFF. In DNA, the CDR3 is TGTGCCAGTAGTATAGATGGCGGGATGAACACTGAAGCTTTCTTT. The chain has TRBV19 and TRBJ1-1; D is ambiguous. Germline CDR1 is LNHDA and CDR2 is SQIVND (reference sequence). V lost 0 bases and J 0 bases, leaving 8 bases between the germline ends. The CDR3 has 15 amino acids.

The chain carries TRBV5-1 and TRBJ2-2; perhaps TRBD1 as D (6 bases). The CDR3 has 13 amino acids. CDR1 is SGHRS and CDR2 is YFSETQ in the germline V gene. V was clipped by 4 bases and J by 6 bases, with 10 bases between them. The CDR3 sequence is CASSTTGPGELFF. DNA for the CDR3: TGCGCCAGCAGCACGACAGGACCCGGGGAGCTGTTTTTT.

The chain joins TRBV28 to TRBJ2-1; weak D call: TRBD2 (6 bases). Germline CDR1 MDHEN, CDR2 SYDVKM. The CDR3 is 16 amino acids. V was pared by 8 bases and J by 3 bases, with 20 bases between. DNA for the CDR3: TGTGCCAGCCTAATTAGCGGAGGGCGCTTCTACAATGAGCAGTTCTTC. It is translated as CASLISGGRFYNEQFF. Full variable domain (outside the CDR3, taken from reference TRBV28 and TRBJ2-1): DVKVTQSSRYLVKRTGEKVFLECVQDMDHENMFWYRQDPGLGLRLIYFSYDVKMKEKGDIPEGYSVSREKKERFSLILESASTNQTSMYLCASLISGGRFYNEQFFGPGTRLTVL.

The V gene is TRBV2, the J gene TRBJ1-2, with D perhaps matching TRBD1 (6 bases). The germline V and J ends were trimmed by 6 bases and 8 bases, with 10 bases remaining between them. CDR3 length: 11 amino acids. Germline V lookup: CDR1 SNHLY, CDR2 FYNNEI. CDR3 loop: CASRTGRGYTF. In nucleotides, the CDR3 is TGTGCCAGCAGGACAGGACGCGGCTACACCTTC.

The rearrangement links TRBV18 to TRBJ2-5; 7 bases map to TRBD2. Trimming removed 6 bases from V and 3 bases from J; junction bases left unmatched: 4. Germline V gene sequence: CDR1 KGHSH, CDR2 LQKENI. This CDR3 has 13 amino acids. CDR3 nucleotide sequence: TGTGCCAGCTCCTTGGGGAGGGAAGAGACCCAGTACTTC. Encoded protein: CASSLGREETQYF. Complete variable domain (other parts from reference TRBV18 and TRBJ2-5): NAGVMQNPRHLVRRRGQEARLRCSPMKGHSHVYWYRQLPEEGLKFMVYLQKENIIDESGMPKERFSAEFPKEGPSILRIQQVVRGDSAAYFCASSLGREETQYFGPGTRLLVL.